One and the same sample provided the 2 T cell receptor beta chains below, sequenced in a study of radiotherapy plus CTLA-4 blockade in lung cancer. This table comes from immunoSEQ multiplex PCR, and its TCRdb copy is limited to in-frame clones, with some not included. Of 75,000 to 100,000 clones in the sample, around 79% were seen once. The material sequenced was peripheral blood, taken from a patient treated with radiotherapy plus ipilimumab. The receptors were sampled from a human donor with non-small cell lung cancer who had a partial response to radiotherapy plus ipilimumab. Some clones in this sample may be carry-over from other donors' samples.

The chain combines TRBV6-5 with TRBJ2-5; TRBD1 is a possible D gene (6 bases). The CDR3 consists of 13 residues. The V gene's germline CDR1 is MNHEY and CDR2 SVGAGI. Trimming cost V 5 bases and J 4 bases, with 11 bases left between them. The DNA of the CDR3 is TGTGCCAGCAGTGCAACAGGGTCAGAGACCCAGTACTTC. It is translated as CASSATGSETQYF.

This sequence joins TRBV27 and TRBJ1-2; TRBD1 aligns across 8 bases. Germline CDR1 is MNHEY and CDR2 is SMNVEV (reference sequence). This CDR3 spans 13 amino acids. V lost 5 bases and J lost 5; bases outside the gene matches: 4. CDR3 coding DNA: TGTGCCAGCAGTCGGACAGGGAAATATGGCTACACCTTC. This gives the protein CASSRTGKYGYTF.